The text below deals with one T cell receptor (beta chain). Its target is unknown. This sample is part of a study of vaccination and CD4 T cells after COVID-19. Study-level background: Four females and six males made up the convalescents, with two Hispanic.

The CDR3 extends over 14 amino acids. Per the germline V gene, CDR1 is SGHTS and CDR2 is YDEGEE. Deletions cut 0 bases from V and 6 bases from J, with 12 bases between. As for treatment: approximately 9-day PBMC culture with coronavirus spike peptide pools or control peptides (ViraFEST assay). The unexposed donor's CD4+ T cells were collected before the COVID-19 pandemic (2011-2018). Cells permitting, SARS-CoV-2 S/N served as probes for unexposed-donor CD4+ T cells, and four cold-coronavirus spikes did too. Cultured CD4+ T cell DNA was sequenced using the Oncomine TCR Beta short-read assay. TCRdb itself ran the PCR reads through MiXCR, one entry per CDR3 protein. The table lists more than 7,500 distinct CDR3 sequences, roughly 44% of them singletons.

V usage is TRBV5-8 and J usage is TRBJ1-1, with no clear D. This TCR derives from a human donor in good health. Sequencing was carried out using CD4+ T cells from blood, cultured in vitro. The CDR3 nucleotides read TGTGCCAGCAGCTTGGGACCGCTCAGCGCTGAAGCTTTCTTT. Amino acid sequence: CASSLGPLSAEAFF.